Below, 18 T cell receptor beta chains from the same sample are listed, as sequenced in a study of monozygotic twins with cystic fibrosis. Sequencing was performed with immunoSEQ multiplex PCR; in TCRdb, only in-frame clones are kept and a portion is missing. The profile shows about 10,000 clones, 99% of them singletons. Sequencing was done on a sample of blood. The receptor source for this set is a young man with cystic fibrosis.

This clone appeared a single time. The V call is TRBV7-6, the J call TRBJ2-5; 12 bases line up with TRBD2. The CDR3 totals 15 residues. V shed 5 bases, J shed 5 bases, and the junction held 6 bases outside the gene matches. Germline V gene lookup returns CDR1 SGHVS and CDR2 FNYEAQ. The CDR3 sequence is CASSLGTSGLETQYF. CDR3 nucleotide sequence: TGTGCCAGCAGCCTTGGGACTAGCGGGCTGGAGACCCAGTACTTC.

The rearrangement links TRBV23-1 to TRBJ1-3, with TRBD1 as a possible D gene (6 bases). TRBV23-1 is an ORF for which the function is uncertain. The CDR3 spans 18 residues. V gave up 0 bases and J gave up 3 bases, with 18 bases separating them. CDR3 sequence reads: CASSQSESRGVGGNTIYF. Written as DNA, the CDR3 is TGCGCCAGCAGTCAATCGGAGTCGAGGGGGGTTGGTGGAAACACCATATATTTT.

The rearrangement uses TRBV7-8 and TRBJ2-7; possibly TRBD1 or TRBD2 for D (5 bases each). The CDR3 has 17 residues. V was cut by 5 bases and J by 3 bases, with 23 bases left in between. Germline CDR1 and CDR2: SGHVS and FQNEAQ. CDR3 nucleotide sequence: TGTGCCAGCAGCCCCTCCGGGACGGCGCCCTCTCTCTACGAGCAGTACTTC. It translates to CASSPSGTAPSLYEQYF.

The J gene is TRBJ1-2, the V gene TRBV11-3, with TRBD1 as a possible D gene (5 bases). CDR3 length: 15 residues. V was pared by 2 bases and J by 3 bases, with 13 bases between. The germline V gene has CDR1 SGHNT and CDR2 YENEEA. The CDR3 nucleotides read TGTGCCAGCAGCTTACTCGGGGACGGATACTATGGCTACACCTTC. Translating it yields CASSLLGDGYYGYTF.

CDR3 in DNA: TGTGCCATCAGTGAAGTACTCTTCACCGGGGAGCTGTTTTTT. Its translation: CAISEVLFTGELFF. The genes are TRBV10-3 and TRBJ2-2, with D unclear. V was pared by 3 bases and J by 4 bases, with 9 bases between. The CDR3 has 14 residues. Germline V gives CDR1 ENHRY, CDR2 SYGVKD.

This sequence joins TRBV29-1 and TRBJ2-6; 8 bases line up with TRBD1. CDR1 is SQVTM and CDR2 is ANQGSEA in the germline V gene. CDR3 length: 15 residues. J gave up 0 bases and V 6 bases, and 4 bases lay outside the gene matches. CDR3 in DNA: TGCAGCGTAAAAACAGGGGGCTCTGGGGCCAACGTCCTGACTTTC. This gives the protein CSVKTGGSGANVLTF. The entire variable domain, with the rest obtained from reference TRBV29-1 and TRBJ2-6, is as follows: SAVISQKPSRDICQRGTSLTIQCQVDSQVTMMFWYRQQPGQSLTLIATANQGSEATYESGFVIDKFPISRPNLTFSTLTVSNMSPEDSSIYLCSVKTGGSGANVLTFGAGSRLTVL.

The chain carries TRBV10-3 and TRBJ1-6; TRBD1 agrees at 7 bases. Germline-derived CDR1 and CDR2 are ENHRY and SYGVKD. The CDR3 loop spans 16 amino acids. After removal of 3 bases from V and 9 bases from J, the junction contained 11 bases not matched to a gene. CDR3 nucleotide sequence: TGTGCCATCAGTGATCGAGACAGGGATTCCCCTTCACCCCTCCACTTT. Translated: CAISDRDRDSPSPLHF.

The genes are TRBV5-8 and TRBJ2-1; 7 positions match TRBD2. Losses at the gene ends were 0 bases for V and 5 bases for J; bases not matched to a gene: 8. Germline CDR1 and CDR2: SGHTS and YDEGEE. The CDR3 runs to 16 residues. CDR3 DNA: TGTGCCAGCAGCTTGGGATTTGCGGGAGTTAACAATGAGCAGTTCTTC. It translates to CASSLGFAGVNNEQFF.

The CDR3 DNA reads as TGCGCCAGCGGAACATCGAGAACTAGCGATACGCAGTATTTT. The encoded protein is CASGTSRTSDTQYF. This chain links TRBV10-2 with TRBJ2-3; maybe TRBD2 (6 bases). The CDR3 is 14 residues long. V lost 8 bases, J lost 6 bases, and 18 bases lay in between. Germline CDR1 WSHSY, CDR2 SAAADI.

The chain uses TRBV7-2 and TRBJ2-5, with no clear D. CDR3 length equals 12 residues. Trimming removed 2 bases from V and 5 bases from J, with 6 bases in between. The germline V gene encodes CDR1 SGHTA and CDR2 FQGNSA. The CDR3: CASSLQGETQYF. DNA for the CDR3: TGTGCCAGCAGCTTACAAGGGGAGACCCAGTACTTC.

This clone occurred once. The chain links TRBV28 to TRBJ1-5; tentative D call: TRBD1 (6 bases). Germline CDR1 MDHEN, CDR2 SYDVKM. The CDR3 sequence is 17 residues long. Trimming pared 5 bases from V and 1 base from J, leaving 18 bases between. CDR3 region: CASSIGGGYRSNQPQHF. The CDR3 region has the DNA TGTGCCAGCAGTATAGGGGGAGGGTACAGGAGCAATCAGCCCCAGCATTTT.

This CDR3 is CASSQVDRSQPQHF. In nucleotides, the CDR3 is TGCGCCAGCAGCCAAGTGGATCGGAGTCAGCCCCAGCATTTT. The genes are TRBV4-1 and TRBJ1-5; D unclear. CDR3 length equals 14 residues. Germline-derived CDR1 and CDR2 are MGHRA and YSYEKL. Deletions cut 1 base from V and 6 bases from J, with 10 bases between.

The chain recombines TRBV6-1 with TRBJ1-4; possible D gene TRBD1, 6 bases. With 3 bases removed from V and 5 bases from J, the gap between germline ends came to 10 bases. CDR3 length: 14 residues. CDR1 and CDR2 from the germline V gene are MNHNS and SASEGT. The CDR3 nucleotides read TGTGCCAGCAGTGAGTCTCAGGGGAATGAAAAACTGTTTTTT. Translating gives CASSESQGNEKLFF.

As DNA, the CDR3 is TGTGCCACAGAAAGCGGGAGGGGAGAGACCCAGTACTTC. It codes for CATESGRGETQYF. This chain links TRBV10-3 with TRBJ2-5; 10 bases are a match to TRBD2. Germline V CDR1 and CDR2: ENHRY, SYGVKD. The CDR3 consists of 13 residues. V gave up 10 bases and J gave up 4 bases; unmatched junction bases: 6.

The chain couples TRBV7-9 to TRBJ2-7, with D perhaps TRBD1 or TRBD2 (5 bases each). CDR3 length: 17 residues. The V end lost 5 bases, the J end lost 3 bases, and 23 bases lay between the germline ends. Germline V gene sequence: CDR1 SEHNR, CDR2 FQNEAQ (reference sequence). The CDR3 is CASSVQTGTKTLYEQYF. CDR3 nucleotide sequence: TGTGCCAGCAGCGTACAAACCGGGACCAAGACACTCTACGAGCAGTACTTC.

V usage is TRBV6-1 and J usage is TRBJ1-1; D is perhaps TRBD1 (6 bases). The V gene's germline CDR1 is MNHNS and CDR2 SASEGT. Trimming took off 11 bases at V and 8 bases at J, with 18 bases between the two ends. This CDR3 is 12 amino acids long. The CDR3 DNA reads TGTGCCTCGAAACGGGGGCAGTCAGAAGCTTTCTTT. It translates to CASKRGQSEAFF.

This clone came up once. V gene TRBV7-2 combines with J gene TRBJ2-1; D is unresolved. V was pared by 1 base and J by 7 bases, with 2 bases between. The CDR3 sequence is 11 residues long. Germline V CDR1 and CDR2: SGHTA, FQGNSA. The CDR3 spells CASSLVNEQFF. CDR3 DNA: TGTGCCAGCAGCTTAGTAAATGAGCAGTTCTTC.

The V gene is TRBV5-4, the J gene TRBJ1-1, with D unclear. Looked up from germline, CDR1 is SGHNT and CDR2 is YYREEE (reference sequence). The CDR3 contains 15 residues. With 0 bases removed from V and 0 bases from J, the gap between germline ends came to 9 bases. The CDR3, as DNA: TGTGCCAGCAGCTTGGAACGGAGGATGAACACTGAAGCTTTCTTT. Protein sequence: CASSLERRMNTEAFF.